This entry is about one T cell receptor beta chain. The data are from a study of blood T cell repertoires in COVID-19. Study context: The origin of the acute and convalescent COVID-19 samples was the United States, Italy and Spain. Sources were T cells, B-cell-depleted T cells, or PBMCs; the material itself was cDNA or gDNA.

Per the original methods: By means of reference gene primer amplification, nucleated cell counts were estimated. Repertoires were generated with immunoSEQ multiplex PCR, while TCRdb's copy carries only in-frame clones and drops some. The DNA was the basis for D and trimming; V, J and clone size are from that table. The repertoire has more than 45,000 clones, approximately 90% of them found once; the top ten carry 7% to 9%. Sequenced: peripheral blood. This sequence was found in a woman between 65 and 79 years old with active COVID-19.

For the CDR3, the DNA is TGTGCCGCCTCAGGTAATGCCGCCCAGCCCCAGCATTTT. Protein: CAASGNAAQPQHF. V gene TRBV30 combines with J gene TRBJ1-5; D is undetermined. The V gene's germline CDR1 is GTSNPN and CDR2 SVGIG (reference sequence). The CDR3 runs 13 residues. V lost 8 bases to trimming and J lost 7 bases, with 18 bases between them.